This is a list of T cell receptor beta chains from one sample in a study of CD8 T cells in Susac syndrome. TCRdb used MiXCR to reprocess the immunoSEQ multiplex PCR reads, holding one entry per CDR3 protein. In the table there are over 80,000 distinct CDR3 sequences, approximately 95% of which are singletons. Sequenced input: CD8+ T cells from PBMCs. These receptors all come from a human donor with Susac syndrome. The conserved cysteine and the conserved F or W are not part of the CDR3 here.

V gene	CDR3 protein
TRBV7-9	ASSLAPGGAYNEQF
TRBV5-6	ASSYMTAGNEQF
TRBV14	ASRTAEEGYGYT
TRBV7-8	ASSLRAKAQETQY
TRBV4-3	ASSPVSAGGPDTQY
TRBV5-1	ASSSYDPASYEQY
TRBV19	ASSMRTERNSPLH
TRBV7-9	ASSLSVTDPF
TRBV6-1	ASSTGATQY
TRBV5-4	ASRRVGNYGYT
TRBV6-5	ASSYRQRGIYTEAF
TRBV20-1	SAEGLGTSYEQY
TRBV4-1	ASSQDGPAGFGYT
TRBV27	ASTPGQGVLETQY
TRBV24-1	ATSDSRQGRTEAF
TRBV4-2	ASSQQSGGLVFYEQY
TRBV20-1	SARDFLAGNNEQF
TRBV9	ASSAGLAHQETQY
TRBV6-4	ASSRQGSTGELF
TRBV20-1	SAELWDTEAF
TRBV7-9	ASSQIAGELF
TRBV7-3	ASSPQGVAGELF
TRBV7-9	ASAHAGPNQPQH
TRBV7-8	ASSGGTGEAGELF
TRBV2	ASNGNTEAF